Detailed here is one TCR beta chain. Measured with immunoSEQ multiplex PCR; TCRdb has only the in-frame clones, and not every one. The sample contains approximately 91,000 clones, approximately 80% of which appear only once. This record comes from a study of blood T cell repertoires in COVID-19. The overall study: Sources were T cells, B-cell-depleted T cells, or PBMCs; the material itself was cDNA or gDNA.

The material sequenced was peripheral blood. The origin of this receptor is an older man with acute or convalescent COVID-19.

The CDR3 nucleotides are TGTGCCAGCAGCCTGAGTAATACGCAGTATTTT. It encodes CASSLSNTQYF. This sequence joins TRBV5-4 and TRBJ2-3; D ambiguous. CDR1 is SGHNT and CDR2 is YYREEE in the germline V gene (reference sequence). This CDR3 is built from 11 residues. Trimming stripped 4 bases from V and 7 bases from J, with 7 bases between.